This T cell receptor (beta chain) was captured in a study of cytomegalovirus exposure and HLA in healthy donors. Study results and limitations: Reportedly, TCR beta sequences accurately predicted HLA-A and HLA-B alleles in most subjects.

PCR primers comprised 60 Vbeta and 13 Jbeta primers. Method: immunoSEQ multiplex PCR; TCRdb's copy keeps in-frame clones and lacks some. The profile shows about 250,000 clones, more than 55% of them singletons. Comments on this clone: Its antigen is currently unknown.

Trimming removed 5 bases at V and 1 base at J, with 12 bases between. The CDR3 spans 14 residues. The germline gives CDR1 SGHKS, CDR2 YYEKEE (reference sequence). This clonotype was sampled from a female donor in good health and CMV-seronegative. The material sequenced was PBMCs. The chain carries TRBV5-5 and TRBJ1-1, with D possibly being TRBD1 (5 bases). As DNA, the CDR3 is TGTGCCAGCAGGACCACGGGGGGGAACACTGAAGCTTTCTTT. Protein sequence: CASRTTGGNTEAFF.